The next 27 T cell receptor beta chains were all read from a single sample in a study of T cells in Graves' hyperthyroidism and ophthalmopathy. Researchers took RNA transcripts and amplified the TCR beta CDR3 regions from them. First-round RT-PCR targeting the TCR CDR3 was performed with the HTBI primer set. TCRdb ran MiXCR on the multiplex PCR reads and lists one entry per CDR3 protein. The table includes about 510,000 distinct CDR3 sequences, 14% detected once. The sample comprised blood. All receptors come from a woman between 40 and 50 years old with Graves' hyperthyroidism.

This clonotype was recorded at least ten times. The V call is TRBV9, the J call TRBJ2-1; 10 nucleotides agree with TRBD2. CDR1 is SGDLS and CDR2 is YYNGEE in the germline V gene. The CDR3 has 17 residues. V lost 0 bases, J lost 1 base, and 4 bases stayed unmatched. This CDR3 reads CASSVGSSGSSYNEQFF. DNA of the CDR3: TGTGCCAGCAGCGTAGGGTCTAGCGGGAGTTCCTACAATGAGCAGTTCTTC.

Concerning this clonotype: A single base separates this from a much larger clone, so it may be a read error. V is TRBV28 and J is TRBJ1-2; D call uncertain. Germline V gene data show CDR1 as MDHEN and CDR2 as SYDVKM. The CDR3 loop spans 13 amino acids. Trimming took 7 bases from V and 5 from J, leaving 14 bases between them. The CDR3 protein is CASTVEGEYGYTF. CDR3 nucleotide sequence: TGTGCCAGCACGGTAGAGGGCGAGTATGGCTACACCTTC.

This clonotype was counted between two and nine times. The rearrangement links TRBV2 to TRBJ2-4; possible D gene TRBD2, 6 bases. This CDR3 spans 14 amino acids. Trimming left V 4 bases short and J 10 bases short, with 17 bases between. Germline V gives CDR1 SNHLY, CDR2 FYNNEI. The CDR3 here is CASSGGGNIYIQYF. CDR3 sequence (DNA): TGTGCCAGCAGTGGGGGCGGGAACATTTATATTCAGTACTTC.

This chain joins TRBV20-1 and TRBJ2-7, with D tentatively TRBD1 or TRBD2 (6 bases each). V was shortened by 0 bases and J by 4 bases, with 16 bases between the two germline ends. Germline V gives CDR1 DFQATT, CDR2 SNEGSKA (reference sequence). The CDR3 length is 15 residues. The CDR3, as DNA: TGCAGTGCTAGAGATCAGGTTACAGGGAGGTACGAGCAGTACTTC. This gives the protein CSARDQVTGRYEQYF.

The table lists this clonotype with a few counts. This chain uses TRBV27 with TRBJ1-1; 8 bases line up with TRBD1. J lost 7 bases, V lost 8 bases, and 12 bases had no gene match. Germline V CDR1 and CDR2: MNHEY, SMNVEV (reference sequence). This CDR3 contains 14 residues. In DNA, the CDR3 is TGTGCCAGCTGCTACCTGGGACAGGCCTGTGAAGCTTTCTTT. Residues: CASCYLGQACEAFF.

At least ten counts were recorded for this clonotype. The chain uses TRBV2 and TRBJ2-7; maybe TRBD2 (6 bases). The germline V gene has CDR1 SNHLY and CDR2 FYNNEI. V shed 4 bases and J shed 4 bases, with 11 bases lying between them. The CDR3 spans 13 residues. The CDR3 region has the DNA TGTGCCAGCAGTGGCGGGACCATATACGAGCAGTACTTC. Its protein product is CASSGGTIYEQYF.

This clonotype was detected ten times or more. J is TRBJ2-1 and V is TRBV3-1; 9 nucleotides match TRBD2. V was pared by 3 bases and J by 7 bases, with 10 bases of the junction left unmatched. The CDR3 covers 16 residues. CDR1 LGHDT and CDR2 YNNKEL come from the germline V gene (reference sequence). CDR3 coding DNA: TGTGCCAGCAGCCACGGGGCGGGAGGGCCCCGGAATGAGCAGTTCTTC. This gives the protein CASSHGAGGPRNEQFF.

Many counts were recorded for this clonotype. This chain links TRBV20-1 with TRBJ2-3, with 11 bases lining up with TRBD2. Germline V gene data show CDR1 as DFQATT and CDR2 as SNEGSKA (reference sequence). This CDR3 is 15 amino acids long. V trimming: 5 bases; J trimming: 2 bases; junction bases outside the gene matches: 6. The CDR3, as DNA: TGCAGTGCTTCCACTAGCGGGGGATACACAGATACGCAGTATTTT. Encoded protein: CSASTSGGYTDTQYF.

The chain employs TRBV2 and TRBJ2-6; 11 nucleotides agree with TRBD1. The CDR3 sequence is 18 residues long. Germline V CDR1 and CDR2: SNHLY, FYNNEI. The V segment lost 4 bases and the J segment 2 bases; nucleotides outside the gene matches: 7. CDR3 coding DNA: TGTGCCAGCAGTGGGACAGGGGGCATTAAGGCTGGGGCCAACGTCCTGACTTTC. Protein sequence: CASSGTGGIKAGANVLTF.

The chain employs TRBV6-1 and TRBJ2-7, with 7 nucleotides matching TRBD1. The V segment lost 9 bases and the J segment 2 bases; nucleotides outside the gene matches: 28. This CDR3 contains 20 residues. Per germline, CDR1 MNHNS and CDR2 SASEGT. DNA for the CDR3: TGTGCCAGTCGAACCCCCTATATTGGGACAGCTATGCCACCCACCTACGAGCAGTACTTC. Residues: CASRTPYIGTAMPPTYEQYF.

This clonotype was recorded at least ten times. The CDR3 protein is CATMDLAAIQQPQHF. In DNA, the CDR3 is TGTGCCACTATGGATCTCGCGGCTATTCAACAGCCCCAGCATTTT. The V call is TRBV27, the J call TRBJ1-5; unclear D gene. The V gene lost 10 bases and the J gene lost 7 bases, with 23 bases spanning the gap. CDR1 and CDR2 from the germline V gene are MNHEY and SMNVEV (reference sequence). This CDR3 is built from 15 residues.

This clonotype has a handful of counts. The chain employs TRBV19 and TRBJ2-6, with D unclear. The germline V gene has CDR1 LNHDA and CDR2 SQIVND (reference sequence). The V end was cut by 10 bases, the J end by 1 base, with 23 bases between. The CDR3 runs to 18 residues. Here the CDR3 reads CATSTLRAGISGANVLTF. In DNA, the CDR3 is TGTGCCACTTCCACGCTCCGGGCTGGTATATCTGGGGCCAACGTCCTGACTTTC.

In this sample, this clonotype turned up many times. The V gene is TRBV4-1, the J gene TRBJ2-1; the D is unclear. The germline V and J ends were trimmed by 1 base and 6 bases, with 7 bases remaining between them. Germline loops: CDR1 MGHRA, CDR2 YSYEKL. CDR3 length equals 13 residues. CDR3 in DNA: TGCGCCAGCAGCCAAGTGGGGATCAATGAGCAGTTCTTC. Amino acids: CASSQVGINEQFF.

This chain uses TRBV4-1 with TRBJ1-4, with 9 bases matching TRBD1. Per germline, CDR1 MGHRA and CDR2 YSYEKL. The CDR3 runs to 16 residues. Losses at the gene ends were 2 bases for V and 6 bases for J; bases not matched to a gene: 7. The CDR3 loop reads CASSQPWDRADEKLFF. CDR3 in DNA: TGCGCCAGCAGCCAACCCTGGGACAGGGCGGATGAAAAACTGTTTTTT.

This clonotype was seen only a few times. The rearrangement joins TRBV6-6 to TRBJ1-3; D not resolved. This CDR3 is 16 amino acids long. Trimming shortened V by 0 bases and J by 1 base, and 10 bases separated the two germline ends. Germline V lookup: CDR1 MNHNY, CDR2 SVGAGI (reference sequence). CDR3 bases: TGTGCCAGCAGTTACTCTTTCGTACAGTCTGGAAACACCATATATTTT. Amino acid sequence: CASSYSFVQSGNTIYF.

In its sample, this clonotype was seen many times. The gene calls are TRBV7-2 and TRBJ2-7; D possibly corresponds to TRBD1 (6 bases). The length of the CDR3 is 16 residues. V dropped 2 bases and J dropped 2 bases, with 16 bases sitting between them. Germline V gene lookup returns CDR1 SGHTA and CDR2 FQGNSA. This CDR3 is CASSLTSGVSTYEQYF. The DNA of the CDR3 is TGTGCCAGCAGCTTAACCTCAGGGGTCTCAACCTACGAGCAGTACTTC.

This clonotype has at least ten counts. The V and J genes are TRBV20-1 and TRBJ2-3, with TRBD2 matching 9 bases. Trimming cost V 0 bases and J 2 bases; bases outside gene matches: 6. CDR1 and CDR2 (germline): DFQATT, SNEGSKA (reference sequence). This CDR3 comprises 16 residues. The CDR3 DNA sequence: TGCAGTGCTAGAGAAGTAGCGGGAGTGGCCACAGATACGCAGTATTTT. Amino acids: CSAREVAGVATDTQYF.

This clonotype was seen a handful of times. The chain combines TRBV28 with TRBJ2-2; tentative D call: TRBD1 (5 bases). Trimming removed 6 bases from V and 2 bases from J, with 13 bases in between. CDR3 length: 15 residues. Germline lookup yields CDR1 MDHEN and CDR2 SYDVKM. CDR3 region: CASSRRQSNTGELFF. Here the CDR3 DNA reads TGTGCCAGCAGCCGCAGACAGAGTAACACCGGGGAGCTGTTTTTT. Complete variable domain (other parts from reference TRBV28 and TRBJ2-2): DVKVTQSSRYLVKRTGEKVFLECVQDMDHENMFWYRQDPGLGLRLIYFSYDVKMKEKGDIPEGYSVSREKKERFSLILESASTNQTSMYLCASSRRQSNTGELFFGEGSRLTVL.

This clonotype was recorded at least ten times. The V call is TRBV11-1, the J call TRBJ2-7, with D unresolved. The V end was cut by 0 bases, the J end by 0 bases, with 12 bases between. CDR3 length: 16 residues. Germline V gene lookup returns CDR1 SGHAT and CDR2 FQDESV (reference sequence). This CDR3 reads CASSLALDQSSYEQYF. Here the CDR3 DNA reads TGTGCCAGCAGCTTAGCGCTGGACCAAAGCTCCTACGAGCAGTACTTC.

This clonotype was picked up a small number of times. In DNA, the CDR3 is TGTGCCAGCAGAGGACAGGGGGCGGGCGGCTACACCTTC. Its translation: CASRGQGAGGYTF. The chain employs TRBV6-1 and TRBJ1-2; TRBD1 matches at 11 bases. J lost 8 bases, V lost 6 bases, and 5 bases had no gene match. This CDR3 comprises 13 residues. Germline CDR1 is MNHNS and CDR2 is SASEGT.

A few counts support this clonotype. The V call is TRBV6-1, the J call TRBJ1-4, with 8 bases fitting TRBD1. Germline CDR1 and CDR2: MNHNS and SASEGT. V lost 7 bases to trimming and J lost 8 bases; unmatched junction nucleotides: 9. The CDR3 length is 14 residues. This chain's CDR3 is CASKVTGVGEKLFF. For the CDR3, the DNA is TGTGCCAGCAAAGTGACAGGGGTCGGCGAAAAACTGTTTTTT.

This clonotype was seen ten or more times. The rearrangement uses TRBV27 and TRBJ2-7; D call uncertain. Germline assignment: CDR1 MNHEY and CDR2 SMNVEV (reference sequence). The CDR3 extends over 13 amino acids. V was pared by 2 bases and J by 4 bases, with 9 bases between. The CDR3 bases are TGTGCCAGCAGTTTACGGCAGCAATACGAGCAGTACTTC. The encoded protein is CASSLRQQYEQYF.

The chain employs TRBV6-1 and TRBJ2-2; a possible D gene is TRBD1 (5 bases). The V end lost 6 bases, the J end lost 8 bases, and 13 bases lay between the germline ends. From germline, CDR1 is MNHNS and CDR2 SASEGT. The length of the CDR3 is 13 residues. In DNA, the CDR3 is TGTGCCAGCAGAGGGGTTTCAGCGGGGGAGCTGTTTTTT. This translates into CASRGVSAGELFF.

With regard to this clonotype: This sequence may be a read error, since a much larger clone differs from it by one base. The J gene is TRBJ2-3, the V gene TRBV12-3 or TRBV12-4; 15 bases are shared with TRBD2. The CDR3 has 15 residues. CDR3 nucleotides: TGTGTCAGCAGCTCCGGGACTAGCGGGAGGTTAACGCAGTATTTT. Translating gives CVSSSGTSGRLTQYF.

This clonotype has at least ten counts. V usage is TRBV27 and J usage is TRBJ2-7; either TRBD1 or TRBD2 may fit D (5 bases each). CDR3 length: 15 amino acids. V lost 0 bases and J 9 bases, leaving 18 bases between the germline ends. Germline CDR1 reads MNHEY; CDR2 reads SMNVEV (reference sequence). CDR3 bases: TGTGCCAGCAGTTTATCTGGGACCAACATAATGGGGCAGTACTTC. Protein: CASSLSGTNIMGQYF.

Only a few counts were recorded for this clonotype. The rearrangement joins TRBV19 to TRBJ2-3; perhaps TRBD2 as D (6 bases). Germline CDR1 reads LNHDA; CDR2 reads SQIVND (reference sequence). V lost 3 bases, J lost 2 bases, and 12 bases lay in between. This CDR3 contains 15 residues. The CDR3 sequence: CASSMGTGITDTQYF. CDR3 DNA: TGTGCCAGTAGTATGGGGACTGGTATCACAGATACGCAGTATTTT.

Note on this clonotype: A much more abundant neighbour one base away suggests this may be a read error. The rearrangement joins TRBV12-3 or TRBV12-4 to TRBJ2-7, with 10 positions matching TRBD1. With V trimmed by 5 bases and J by 5 bases, 6 bases remained unmatched. CDR3 length equals 14 residues. The CDR3 loop is CASSTGTGVDEQYF. In DNA, the CDR3 is TGTGCCAGCAGTACCGGGACAGGGGTCGACGAGCAGTACTTC.